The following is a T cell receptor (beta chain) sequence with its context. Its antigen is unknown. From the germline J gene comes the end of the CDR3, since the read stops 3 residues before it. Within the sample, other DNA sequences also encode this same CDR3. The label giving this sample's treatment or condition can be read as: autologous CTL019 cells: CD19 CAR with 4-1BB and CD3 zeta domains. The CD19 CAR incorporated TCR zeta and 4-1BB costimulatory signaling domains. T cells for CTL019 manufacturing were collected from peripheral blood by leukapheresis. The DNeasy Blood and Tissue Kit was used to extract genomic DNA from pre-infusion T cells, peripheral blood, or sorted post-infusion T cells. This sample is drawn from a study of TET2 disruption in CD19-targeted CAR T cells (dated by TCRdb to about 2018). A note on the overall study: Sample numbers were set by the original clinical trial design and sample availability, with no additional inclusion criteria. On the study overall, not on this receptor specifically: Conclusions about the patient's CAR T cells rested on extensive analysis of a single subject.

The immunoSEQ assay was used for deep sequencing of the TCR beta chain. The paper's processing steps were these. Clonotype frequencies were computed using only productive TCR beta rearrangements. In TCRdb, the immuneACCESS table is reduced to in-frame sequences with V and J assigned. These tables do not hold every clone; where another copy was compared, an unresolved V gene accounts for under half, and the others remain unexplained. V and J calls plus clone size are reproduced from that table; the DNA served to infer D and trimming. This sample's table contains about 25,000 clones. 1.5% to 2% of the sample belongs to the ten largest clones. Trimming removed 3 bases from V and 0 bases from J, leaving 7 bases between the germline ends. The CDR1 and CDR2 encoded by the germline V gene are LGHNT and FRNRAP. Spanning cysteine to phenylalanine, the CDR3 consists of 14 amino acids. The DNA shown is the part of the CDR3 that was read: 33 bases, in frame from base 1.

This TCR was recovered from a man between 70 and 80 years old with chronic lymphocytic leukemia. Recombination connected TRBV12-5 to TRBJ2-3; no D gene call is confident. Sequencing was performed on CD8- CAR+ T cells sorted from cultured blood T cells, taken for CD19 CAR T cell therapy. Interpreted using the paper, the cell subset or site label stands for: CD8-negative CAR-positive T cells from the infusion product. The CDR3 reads CASGFPTSTDTQYF. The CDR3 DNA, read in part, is TGTGCTAGTGGTTTCCCCACTAGCACAGATACG.